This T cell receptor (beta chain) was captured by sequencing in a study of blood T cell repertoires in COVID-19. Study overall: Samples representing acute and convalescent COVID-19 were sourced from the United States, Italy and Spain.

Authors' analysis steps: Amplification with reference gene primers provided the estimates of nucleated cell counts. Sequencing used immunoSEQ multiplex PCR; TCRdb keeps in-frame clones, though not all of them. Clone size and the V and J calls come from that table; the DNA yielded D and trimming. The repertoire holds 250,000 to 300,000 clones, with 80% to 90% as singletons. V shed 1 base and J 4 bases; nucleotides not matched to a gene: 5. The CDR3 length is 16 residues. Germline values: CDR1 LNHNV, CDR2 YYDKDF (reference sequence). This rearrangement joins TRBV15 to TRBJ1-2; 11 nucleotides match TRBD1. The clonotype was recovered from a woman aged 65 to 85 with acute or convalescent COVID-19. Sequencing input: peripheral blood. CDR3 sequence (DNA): TGTGCCACCAGCAGAGCTGGGACAGGGGGAGGCTATGGCTACACCTTC. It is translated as CATSRAGTGGGYGYTF.